This T cell receptor (beta chain) was retrieved from a study of cytomegalovirus exposure and HLA in healthy donors. Whole-study findings and limits: Association with HLA alleles at 0.05 false discovery rate was found for roughly 17,000 TCR beta sequences in a later analysis. According to the study, about 180 TCR beta chains were cytomegalovirus-associated. Apparent HLA restriction characterized most CMV-associated TCR beta chains in a later analysis.

The J segment lost 4 bases and the V segment lost 6 bases, leaving 5 bases of the junction unmatched. CDR1 and CDR2 (germline): MNHNS, SASEGT. The CDR3 runs to 14 residues. To note about this clone: Its matching antigen is unknown.

The PCR made use of 60 Vbeta and 13 Jbeta primers. Using immunoSEQ multiplex PCR, the repertoire was profiled, and TCRdb retains in-frame clones only, with some absent. The sample shows around 90,000 clones, around 86% of them seen only once. The origin of this receptor is a young man in good health and CMV-seropositive. The V gene is TRBV6-1, the J gene TRBJ1-4; 7 bases align to TRBD1. Sequenced material: PBMCs. The CDR3 DNA reads TGTGCCAGCAGGTGGGGACAGAGTAATGAAAAACTGTTTTTT. Residues: CASRWGQSNEKLFF.